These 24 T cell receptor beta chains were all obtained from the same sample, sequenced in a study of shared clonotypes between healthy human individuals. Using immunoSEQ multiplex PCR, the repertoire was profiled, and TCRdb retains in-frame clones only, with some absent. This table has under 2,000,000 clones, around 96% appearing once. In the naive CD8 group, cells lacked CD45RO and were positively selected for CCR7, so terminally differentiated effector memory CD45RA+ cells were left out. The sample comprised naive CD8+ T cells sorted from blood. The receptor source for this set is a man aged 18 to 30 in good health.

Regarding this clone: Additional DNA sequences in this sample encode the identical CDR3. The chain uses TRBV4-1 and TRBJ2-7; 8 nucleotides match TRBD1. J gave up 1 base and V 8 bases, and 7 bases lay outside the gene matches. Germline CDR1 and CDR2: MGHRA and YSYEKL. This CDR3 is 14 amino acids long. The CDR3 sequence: CASSIDRGSYEQYF. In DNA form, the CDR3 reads TGCGCCAGCTCGATCGACAGGGGATCCTACGAGCAGTACTTC.

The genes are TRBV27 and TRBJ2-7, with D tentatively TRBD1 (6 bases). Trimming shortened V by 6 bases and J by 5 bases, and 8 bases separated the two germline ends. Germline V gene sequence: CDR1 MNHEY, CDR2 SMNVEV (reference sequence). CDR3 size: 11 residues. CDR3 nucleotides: TGTGCCAGCAGGGACAGCCACGAGCAGTACTTC. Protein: CASRDSHEQYF.

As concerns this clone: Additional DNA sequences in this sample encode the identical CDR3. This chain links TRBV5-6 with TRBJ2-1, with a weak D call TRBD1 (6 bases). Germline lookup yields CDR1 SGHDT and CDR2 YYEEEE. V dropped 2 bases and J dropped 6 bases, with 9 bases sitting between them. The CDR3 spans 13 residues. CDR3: CASSFGTSNEQFF. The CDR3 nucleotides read TGTGCCAGCAGCTTCGGGACATCCAATGAGCAGTTCTTC.

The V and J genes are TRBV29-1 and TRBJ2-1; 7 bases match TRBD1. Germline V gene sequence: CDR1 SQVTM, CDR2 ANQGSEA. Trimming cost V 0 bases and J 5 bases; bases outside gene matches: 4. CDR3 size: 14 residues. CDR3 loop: CSVEDTGADNEQFF. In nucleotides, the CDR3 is TGCAGCGTTGAAGATACAGGGGCAGACAATGAGCAGTTCTTC.

CDR3 region: CASSLGWMFF. DNA for the CDR3: TGTGCCAGCAGCTTGGGGTGGATGTTCTTC. This chain uses TRBV5-8 with TRBJ2-1; D is undetermined. Trimming removed 0 bases at V and 15 bases at J, with 7 bases between. Germline V gene lookup returns CDR1 SGHTS and CDR2 YDEGEE. This CDR3 contains 10 residues.

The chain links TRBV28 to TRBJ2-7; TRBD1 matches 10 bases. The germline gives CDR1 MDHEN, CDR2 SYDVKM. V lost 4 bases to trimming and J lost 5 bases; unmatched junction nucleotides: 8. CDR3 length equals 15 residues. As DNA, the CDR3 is TGTGCCAGCAGTTCTCCAGACAGGGGGCTGGACGAGCAGTACTTC. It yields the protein CASSSPDRGLDEQYF.

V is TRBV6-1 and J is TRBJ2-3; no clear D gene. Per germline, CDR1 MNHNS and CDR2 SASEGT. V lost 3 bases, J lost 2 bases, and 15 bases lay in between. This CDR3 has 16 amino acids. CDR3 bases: TGTGCCAGCAGTGATGAACAGACCTCCCCCACAGATACGCAGTATTTT. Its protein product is CASSDEQTSPTDTQYF.

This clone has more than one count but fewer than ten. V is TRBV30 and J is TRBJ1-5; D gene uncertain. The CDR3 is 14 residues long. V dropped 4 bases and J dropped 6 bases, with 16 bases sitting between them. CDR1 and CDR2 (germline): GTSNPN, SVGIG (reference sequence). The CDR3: CAWNLDSNTQPQHF. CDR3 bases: TGTGCCTGGAATCTGGACTCCAATACTCAGCCCCAGCATTTT.

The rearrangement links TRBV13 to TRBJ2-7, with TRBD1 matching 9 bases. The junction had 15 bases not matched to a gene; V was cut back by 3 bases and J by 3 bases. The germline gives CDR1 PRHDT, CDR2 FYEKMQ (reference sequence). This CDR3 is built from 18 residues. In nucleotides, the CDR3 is TGTGCCAGCAGCTTTCACCACCGGGGCGGACAGGGGCTCTACGAGCAGTACTTC. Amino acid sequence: CASSFHHRGGQGLYEQYF.

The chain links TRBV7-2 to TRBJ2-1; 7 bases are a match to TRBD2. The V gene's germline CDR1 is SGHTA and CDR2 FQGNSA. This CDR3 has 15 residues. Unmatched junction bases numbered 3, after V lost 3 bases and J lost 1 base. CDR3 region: CASSLGGRSYNEQFF. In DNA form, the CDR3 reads TGTGCCAGCAGCTTGGGAGGGCGATCCTACAATGAGCAGTTCTTC.

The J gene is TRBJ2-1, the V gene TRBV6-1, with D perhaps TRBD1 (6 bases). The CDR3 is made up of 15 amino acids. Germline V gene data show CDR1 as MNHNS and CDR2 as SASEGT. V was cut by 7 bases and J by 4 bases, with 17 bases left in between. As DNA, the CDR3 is TGTGCCAGCACTTTCACAACTGGACAGTACAATGAGCAGTTCTTC. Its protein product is CASTFTTGQYNEQFF.

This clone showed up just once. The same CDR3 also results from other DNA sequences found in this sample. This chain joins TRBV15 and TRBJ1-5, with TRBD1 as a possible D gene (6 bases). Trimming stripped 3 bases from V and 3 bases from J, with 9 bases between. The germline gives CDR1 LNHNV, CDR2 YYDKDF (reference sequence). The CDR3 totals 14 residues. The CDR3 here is CATSRGGLNQPQHF. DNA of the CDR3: TGTGCCACCAGCAGGGGGGGCCTCAATCAGCCCCAGCATTTT.

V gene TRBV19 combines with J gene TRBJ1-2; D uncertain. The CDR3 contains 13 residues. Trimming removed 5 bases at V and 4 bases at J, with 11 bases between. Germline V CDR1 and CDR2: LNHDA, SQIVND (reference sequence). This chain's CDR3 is CASSPETAYGYTF. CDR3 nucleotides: TGTGCCAGTAGTCCGGAGACCGCCTATGGCTACACCTTC.

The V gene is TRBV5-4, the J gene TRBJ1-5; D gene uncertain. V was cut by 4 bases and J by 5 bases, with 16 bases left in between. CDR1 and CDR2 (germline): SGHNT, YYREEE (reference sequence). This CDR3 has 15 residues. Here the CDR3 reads CASSPGPRWDQPQHF. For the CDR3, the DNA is TGTGCCAGCAGCCCTGGACCTCGGTGGGATCAGCCCCAGCATTTT.

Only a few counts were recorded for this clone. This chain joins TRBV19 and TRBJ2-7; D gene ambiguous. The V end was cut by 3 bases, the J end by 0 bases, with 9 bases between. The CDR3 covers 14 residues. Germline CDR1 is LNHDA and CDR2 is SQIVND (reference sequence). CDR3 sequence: CASSMTSSSYEQYF. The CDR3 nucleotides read TGTGCCAGTAGTATGACTTCGAGCTCCTACGAGCAGTACTTC.

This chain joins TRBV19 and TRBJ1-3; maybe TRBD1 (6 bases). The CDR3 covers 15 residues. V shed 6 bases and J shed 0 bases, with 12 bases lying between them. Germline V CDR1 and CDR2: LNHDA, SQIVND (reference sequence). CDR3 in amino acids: CASSTTGSSGNTIYF. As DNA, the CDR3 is TGTGCCAGTAGCACTACAGGGAGCTCTGGAAACACCATATATTTT.

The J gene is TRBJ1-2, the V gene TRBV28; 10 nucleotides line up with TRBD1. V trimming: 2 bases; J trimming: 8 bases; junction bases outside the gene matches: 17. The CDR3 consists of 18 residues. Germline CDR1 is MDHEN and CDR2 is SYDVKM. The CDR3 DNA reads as TGTGCCAGCAGTTTAGGGGTCGGGACAGGGGCGTATTCGGGCGGCTACACCTTC. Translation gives CASSLGVGTGAYSGGYTF.

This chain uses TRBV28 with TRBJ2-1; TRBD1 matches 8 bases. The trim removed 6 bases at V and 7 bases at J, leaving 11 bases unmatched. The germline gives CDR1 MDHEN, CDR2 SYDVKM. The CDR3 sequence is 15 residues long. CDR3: CASSIYQGAVNEQFF. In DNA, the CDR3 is TGTGCCAGCAGCATCTACCAGGGGGCGGTGAATGAGCAGTTCTTC.

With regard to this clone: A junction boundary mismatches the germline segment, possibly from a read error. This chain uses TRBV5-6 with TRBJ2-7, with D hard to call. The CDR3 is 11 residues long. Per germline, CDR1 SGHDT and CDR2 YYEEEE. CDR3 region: CASSLGVESNF. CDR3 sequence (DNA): TGTGCCAGCAGCTTGGGAGTAGAAAGTAACTTC.

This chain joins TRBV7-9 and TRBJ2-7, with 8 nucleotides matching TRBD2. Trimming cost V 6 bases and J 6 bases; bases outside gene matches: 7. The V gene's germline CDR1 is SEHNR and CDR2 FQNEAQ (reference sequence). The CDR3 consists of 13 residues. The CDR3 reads CASRSSGSLEQYF. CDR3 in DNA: TGTGCCAGCAGATCCAGCGGGAGTCTCGAGCAGTACTTC.

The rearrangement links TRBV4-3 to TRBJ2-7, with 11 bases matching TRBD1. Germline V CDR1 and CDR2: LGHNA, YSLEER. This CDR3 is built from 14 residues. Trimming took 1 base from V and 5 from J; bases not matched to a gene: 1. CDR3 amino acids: CASSQGDRGDEQYF. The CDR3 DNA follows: TGCGCCAGCAGCCAAGGGGACAGGGGGGACGAGCAGTACTTC.

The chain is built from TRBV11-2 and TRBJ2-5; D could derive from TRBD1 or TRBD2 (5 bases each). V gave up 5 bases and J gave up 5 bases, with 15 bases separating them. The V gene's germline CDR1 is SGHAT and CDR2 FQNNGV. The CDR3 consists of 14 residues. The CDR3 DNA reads TGTGCCAGCAGCCCAGGTCCCTGGGGGGAGACCCAGTACTTC. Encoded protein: CASSPGPWGETQYF.

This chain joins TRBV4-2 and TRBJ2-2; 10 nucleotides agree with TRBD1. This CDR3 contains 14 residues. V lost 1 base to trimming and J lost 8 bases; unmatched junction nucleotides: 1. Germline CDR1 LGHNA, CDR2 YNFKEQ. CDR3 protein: CASSQGQGAGELFF. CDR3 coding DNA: TGTGCCAGCAGCCAAGGACAGGGGGCGGGGGAGCTGTTTTTT.

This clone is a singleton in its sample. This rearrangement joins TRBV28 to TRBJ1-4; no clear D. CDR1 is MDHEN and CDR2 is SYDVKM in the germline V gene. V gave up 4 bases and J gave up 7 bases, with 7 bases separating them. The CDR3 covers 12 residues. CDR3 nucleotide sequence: TGTGCCAGCAGTTCCGGACCTGAAAAACTGTTTTTT. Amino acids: CASSSGPEKLFF.